This is a list of T cell receptor beta chains from one sample in a study of sequential checkpoint blockade in melanoma. Some clones are missing from TCRdb's copy, which holds only in-frame ones; the method was immunoSEQ multiplex PCR. The repertoire consists of about 13,000 clones, with 27% occurring once and the leading ten covering roughly 15%. The sample here was tumor tissue (inferred from file names), taken from a patient given nivolumab and ipilimumab in sequence. The receptors come from a human donor with melanoma. The CDR3 runs from the conserved cysteine through the conserved F or W. The D gene is left open where the match is weak. The size field is filled for only some rows; it gives once, few, many or a size class.

D gene: -
CDR3 length: 16
clone size: -
J gene: TRBJ2-7
V gene: TRBV19
CDR3 protein: CASSPWKDPTGREQYF
CDR3 DNA: TGTGCCAGTAGTCCGTGGAAGGACCCGACGGGGCGAGAGCAGTACTTC

D gene: -
CDR3 length: 12
clone size: few
J gene: TRBJ2-5
V gene: TRBV28
CDR3 protein: CASNVGRETQYF
CDR3 DNA: TGTGCCAGCAATGTTGGCCGGGAGACCCAGTACTTC

D gene: TRBD1
CDR3 length: 18
clone size: -
J gene: TRBJ1-3
V gene: TRBV5-1
CDR3 protein: CASHGQGDKGTPGNTIYF
CDR3 DNA: TGCGCCAGCCATGGACAGGGAGATAAGGGGACCCCTGGAAACACCATATATTTT

D gene: -
CDR3 length: 17
clone size: few
J gene: TRBJ2-7
V gene: TRBV1
CDR3 protein: CASSLQAGTGVGGEQYF
CDR3 DNA: TGCGCCAGCAGCCTTCAAGCCGGGACCGGGGTCGGCGGCGAGCAGTACTTC

D gene: -
CDR3 length: 16
clone size: -
J gene: TRBJ2-1
V gene: TRBV9
CDR3 protein: CASSPLEGLPYNEQFF
CDR3 DNA: TGTGCCAGCAGCCCCCTAGAGGGACTCCCCTACAATGAGCAGTTCTTC

D gene: -
CDR3 length: 14
clone size: many
J gene: TRBJ1-4
V gene: TRBV11-3
CDR3 protein: CASRPTEANEKLFF
CDR3 DNA: TGTGCCAGCAGACCGACAGAGGCAAATGAAAAACTGTTTTTT

D gene: -
CDR3 length: 14
clone size: -
J gene: TRBJ1-1
V gene: TRBV28
CDR3 protein: CASSTPRWGTEAFF
CDR3 DNA: TGTGCCAGCAGTACCCCCAGGTGGGGAACTGAAGCTTTCTTT

D gene: -
CDR3 length: 18
clone size: -
J gene: TRBJ1-5
V gene: TRBV6-8
CDR3 protein: CASSYSIRQEYSNQPQHF
CDR3 DNA: TGTGCCAGCAGTTACTCGATTAGGCAGGAGTATAGCAATCAGCCCCAGCATTTT

D gene: TRBD2
CDR3 length: 16
clone size: -
J gene: TRBJ2-5
V gene: TRBV19
CDR3 protein: CASSTGGVPGSETQYF
CDR3 DNA: TGTGCCAGTAGTACCGGGGGGGTACCGGGAAGTGAGACCCAGTACTTC

D gene: -
CDR3 length: 14
clone size: many
J gene: TRBJ2-7
V gene: TRBV11-3
CDR3 protein: CASSRAGSNNEQYF
CDR3 DNA: TGTGCCAGCAGCCGCGCAGGGAGTAACAACGAGCAGTACTTC

D gene: -
CDR3 length: 14
clone size: -
J gene: TRBJ1-2
V gene: TRBV14
CDR3 protein: CASSSWTQNYGYTF
CDR3 DNA: TGTGCCAGCAGCTCGTGGACACAAAACTATGGCTACACCTTC

D gene: -
CDR3 length: 12
clone size: -
J gene: TRBJ1-2
V gene: TRBV29-1
CDR3 protein: CSAQHGNYGYTF
CDR3 DNA: TGCAGCGCTCAACACGGAAACTATGGCTACACCTTC

D gene: -
CDR3 length: 14
clone size: once
J gene: TRBJ1-1
V gene: TRBV29-1
CDR3 protein: CSVPRTVSNTEAFF
CDR3 DNA: TGCAGCGTTCCTCGGACGGTTTCGAACACTGAAGCTTTCTTT

D gene: -
CDR3 length: 14
clone size: few
J gene: TRBJ2-3
V gene: TRBV6-8
CDR3 protein: CASSLAVTTDTQYF
CDR3 DNA: TGTGCCAGCAGCCTAGCCGTGACCACAGATACGCAGTATTTT

D gene: -
CDR3 length: 18
clone size: once
J gene: TRBJ2-7
V gene: TRBV12-5
CDR3 protein: CASGWRESEGGASYEQYF
CDR3 DNA: TGTGCTAGTGGTTGGCGGGAATCCGAAGGGGGAGCCTCCTACGAGCAGTACTTC

D gene: TRBD1
CDR3 length: 15
clone size: -
J gene: TRBJ2-7
V gene: TRBV29-1
CDR3 protein: CSVDTGDRGLYEQYF
CDR3 DNA: TGCAGCGTTGATACAGGCGACAGGGGGCTCTACGAGCAGTACTTC

D gene: -
CDR3 length: 12
clone size: -
J gene: TRBJ2-5
V gene: TRBV6-8
CDR3 protein: CATDKGRETQYF
CDR3 DNA: TGTGCCACGGACAAGGGAAGAGAGACCCAGTACTTC

D gene: -
CDR3 length: 13
clone size: few
J gene: TRBJ1-1
V gene: TRBV6-8
CDR3 protein: CASSMGSVTEAFF
CDR3 DNA: TGTGCCAGCAGTATGGGGTCGGTCACTGAAGCTTTCTTT

D gene: -
CDR3 length: 12
clone size: -
J gene: TRBJ1-1
V gene: TRBV19
CDR3 protein: CASSQRGTEAFF
CDR3 DNA: TGTGCCAGTAGTCAAAGGGGAACTGAAGCTTTCTTT

D gene: TRBD1
CDR3 length: 14
clone size: many
J gene: TRBJ1-3
V gene: TRBV11-3
CDR3 protein: CASSPTGLGNTIYF
CDR3 DNA: TGTGCCAGCAGCCCGACAGGGTTAGGAAACACCATATATTTT

D gene: -
CDR3 length: 12
clone size: -
J gene: TRBJ2-5
V gene: TRBV2
CDR3 protein: CASSEVVETQYF
CDR3 DNA: TGTGCCAGCAGTGAAGTTGTGGAGACCCAGTACTTC

D gene: -
CDR3 length: 19
clone size: -
J gene: TRBJ2-7
V gene: TRBV19
CDR3 protein: CASARLGGGVGRSSYEQYF
CDR3 DNA: TGTGCCAGCGCCCGGTTGGGGGGGGGCGTAGGAAGAAGCTCCTACGAGCAGTACTTC

D gene: -
CDR3 length: 14
clone size: -
J gene: TRBJ2-5
V gene: TRBV4-1
CDR3 protein: CASSQDWREETQYF
CDR3 DNA: TGCGCCAGCAGCCAAGATTGGAGGGAAGAGACCCAGTACTTC

D gene: -
CDR3 length: 13
clone size: few
J gene: TRBJ1-1
V gene: TRBV9
CDR3 protein: CASSVKPNTEAFF
CDR3 DNA: TGTGCCAGCAGCGTAAAGCCCAACACTGAAGCTTTCTTT

D gene: TRBD1
CDR3 length: 18
clone size: few
J gene: TRBJ2-6
V gene: TRBV4-1
CDR3 protein: CASSQSGGRLSGANVLTF
CDR3 DNA: TGCGCCAGCAGCCAGTCAGGGGGTCGCCTCTCTGGGGCCAACGTCCTGACTTTC

D gene: TRBD1
CDR3 length: 15
clone size: -
J gene: TRBJ1-1
V gene: TRBV7-6
CDR3 protein: CASSLGTGGNTEAFF
CDR3 DNA: TGTGCCAGCAGCTTAGGGACAGGAGGAAACACTGAAGCTTTCTTT

D gene: -
CDR3 length: 13
clone size: few
J gene: TRBJ2-1
V gene: TRBV6-8
CDR3 protein: CASSKGGGSEQFF
CDR3 DNA: TGTGCCAGCAGTAAGGGTGGAGGGAGTGAGCAGTTCTTC

D gene: -
CDR3 length: 17
clone size: -
J gene: TRBJ2-7
V gene: TRBV12-2
CDR3 protein: CASRLSWVALEPYEQYF
CDR3 DNA: TGTGCAAGTCGCTTAAGTTGGGTAGCCCTCGAACCCTACGAGCAGTACTTC

D gene: -
CDR3 length: 14
clone size: -
J gene: TRBJ1-1
V gene: TRBV7-6
CDR3 protein: CASSLGARGTEAFF
CDR3 DNA: TGTGCCAGCAGCTTGGGTGCCAGGGGCACTGAAGCTTTCTTT